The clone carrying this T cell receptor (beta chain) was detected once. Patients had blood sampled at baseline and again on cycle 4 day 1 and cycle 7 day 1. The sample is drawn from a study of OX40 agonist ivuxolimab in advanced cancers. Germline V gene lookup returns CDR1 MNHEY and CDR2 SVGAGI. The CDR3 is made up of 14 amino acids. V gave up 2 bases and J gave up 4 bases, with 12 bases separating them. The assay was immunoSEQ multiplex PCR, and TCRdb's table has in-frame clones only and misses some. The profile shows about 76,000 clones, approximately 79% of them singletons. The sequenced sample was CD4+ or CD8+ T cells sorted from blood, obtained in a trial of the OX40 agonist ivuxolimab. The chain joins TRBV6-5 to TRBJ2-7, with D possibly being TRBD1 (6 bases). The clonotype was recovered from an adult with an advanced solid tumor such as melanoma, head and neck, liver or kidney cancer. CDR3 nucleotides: TGTGCCAGCAGTTACAGACGACAGGATTACGAGCAGTACTTC. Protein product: CASSYRRQDYEQYF.